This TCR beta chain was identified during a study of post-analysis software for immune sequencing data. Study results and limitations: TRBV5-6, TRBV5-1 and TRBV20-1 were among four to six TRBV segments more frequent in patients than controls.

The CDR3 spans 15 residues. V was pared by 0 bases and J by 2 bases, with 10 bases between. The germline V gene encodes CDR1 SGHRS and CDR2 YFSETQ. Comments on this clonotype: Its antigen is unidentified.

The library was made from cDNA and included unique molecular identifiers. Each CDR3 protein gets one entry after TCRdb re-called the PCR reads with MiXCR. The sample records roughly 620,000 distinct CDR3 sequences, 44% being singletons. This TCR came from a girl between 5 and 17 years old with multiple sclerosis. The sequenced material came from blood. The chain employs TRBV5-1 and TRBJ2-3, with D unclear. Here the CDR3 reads CASSLDDAPTDTQYF. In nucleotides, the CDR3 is TGCGCCAGCAGCTTGGATGACGCGCCCACAGATACGCAGTATTTT.